Below are 10 T cell receptor beta chains sequenced from a single sample in a study of Tregs in tolerant kidney transplant recipients. Generated by immunoSEQ multiplex PCR, the TCRdb table keeps only in-frame clones and is missing some. The top ten clones hold roughly 4.5% of a sample with tens of thousands of clones, about four fifths of them seen once. The sequenced material came from CD4+ T cells from blood. The receptors here all came from a human donor in good health.

The chain couples TRBV6-6 to TRBJ1-1; tentative D call: TRBD1 (5 bases). Per germline, CDR1 MNHNY and CDR2 SVGAGI (reference sequence). The CDR3 consists of 13 residues. V dropped 7 bases and J dropped 4 bases, with 13 bases sitting between them. This CDR3 reads CASNTGGRTEAFF. Written as DNA, the CDR3 is TGTGCCAGCAACACCGGGGGTCGCACTGAAGCTTTCTTT.

The CDR3 region is CASSFRGQETQYF. In nucleotides, the CDR3 is TGCGCCAGCAGCTTTAGGGGCCAAGAGACCCAGTACTTC. The chain has TRBV5-1 and TRBJ2-5; a possible D gene is TRBD1 (5 bases). Germline assignment: CDR1 SGHRS and CDR2 YFSETQ. This CDR3 comprises 13 residues. Trimming stripped 2 bases from V and 1 base from J, with 6 bases between.

The chain couples TRBV30 to TRBJ2-4; possibly TRBD2 for D (7 bases). Germline-derived CDR1 and CDR2 are GTSNPN and SVGIG (reference sequence). Trimming took off 8 bases at V and 9 bases at J, with 20 bases between the two ends. The CDR3 is made up of 13 amino acids. CDR3 residues: CAGRTGGRVIQYF. CDR3 bases: TGTGCCGGAAGGACGGGGGGCCGAGTCATTCAGTACTTC.

This chain links TRBV7-9 with TRBJ2-5; the match to TRBD2 covers 10 bases. CDR3 length equals 15 residues. After removal of 6 bases from V and 5 bases from J, the junction contained 9 bases not matched to a gene. In germline, CDR1 is SEHNR, CDR2 FQNEAQ (reference sequence). Written as DNA, the CDR3 is TGTGCCAGCAGGACCTCAAGCGGGGGGGAGGAGACCCAGTACTTC. It translates to CASRTSSGGEETQYF.

Comment on this clone: A much larger clonotype is one base distant, so this may be a read error. V and J are TRBV20-1 and TRBJ1-4; 7 nucleotides agree with TRBD1. Germline-derived CDR1 and CDR2 are DFQATT and SNEGSKA (reference sequence). The CDR3 has 11 residues. The CDR3 sequence is CSAFEGGIFIF. DNA of the CDR3: TGCAGTGCCTTTGAAGGGGGCATCTTTATTTTT.

The genes are TRBV2 and TRBJ2-5; a possible D gene is TRBD2 (5 bases). Germline V gene sequence: CDR1 SNHLY, CDR2 FYNNEI. The ends were cut back, 3 bases at V and 5 bases at J, with 7 bases in the middle. The CDR3 length is 12 residues. The CDR3 region has the DNA TGTGCCAGCAGTGACGAGCGGGAGACCCAGTACTTC. This codes for CASSDERETQYF.

The gene calls are TRBV6-5 and TRBJ1-1, with D maybe TRBD1 (5 bases). Germline CDR1 reads MNHEY; CDR2 reads SVGAGI. Deletions cut 6 bases from V and 5 bases from J, with 13 bases between. The CDR3 length is 13 residues. In nucleotides, the CDR3 is TGTGCCAGCAGACGACAGCCGGGGACTGAAGCTTTCTTT. Amino acids: CASRRQPGTEAFF.

This clone was seen once. The gene calls are TRBV6-5 and TRBJ1-6; the D gene is possibly TRBD1 (5 bases). Germline CDR1 is MNHEY and CDR2 is SVGAGI. This CDR3 is 15 amino acids long. V lost 2 bases to trimming and J lost 10 bases, with 15 bases between them. The CDR3 reads CASSYGGGAQSPLHF. CDR3 DNA: TGTGCCAGCAGTTACGGGGGAGGGGCCCAATCACCCCTCCACTTT.

The chain links TRBV30 to TRBJ2-7, with 8 bases fitting TRBD2. V was clipped by 1 base and J by 6 bases; unmatched bases: 14. Per the germline V gene, CDR1 is GTSNPN and CDR2 is SVGIG (reference sequence). This CDR3 has 16 residues. In nucleotides, the CDR3 is TGTGCCTGGAGTGCGGATCGCGGAGCGGGAGTAGGCGAGCAGTACTTC. This codes for CAWSADRGAGVGEQYF.

The chain recombines TRBV29-1 with TRBJ2-7, with D perhaps TRBD2 (6 bases). This CDR3 is built from 13 residues. Looked up from germline, CDR1 is SQVTM and CDR2 is ANQGSEA. The V end was cut by 4 bases, the J end by 3 bases, with 13 bases between. In nucleotides, the CDR3 is TGCAGCGTTGTATGGCTAGCGAGCTACGAGCAGTACTTC. Amino acid sequence: CSVVWLASYEQYF.